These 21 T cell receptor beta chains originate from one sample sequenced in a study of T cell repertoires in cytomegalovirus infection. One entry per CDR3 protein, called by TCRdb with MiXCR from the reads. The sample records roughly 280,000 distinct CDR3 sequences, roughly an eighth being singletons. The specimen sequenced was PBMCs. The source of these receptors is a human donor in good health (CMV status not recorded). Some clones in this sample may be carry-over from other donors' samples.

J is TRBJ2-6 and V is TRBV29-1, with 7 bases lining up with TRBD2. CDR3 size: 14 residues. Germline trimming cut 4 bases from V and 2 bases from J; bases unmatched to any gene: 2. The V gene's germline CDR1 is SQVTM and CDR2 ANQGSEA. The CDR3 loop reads CSVGGGAGANVLTF. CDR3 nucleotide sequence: TGCAGCGTTGGTGGGGGGGCTGGGGCCAACGTCCTGACTTTC.

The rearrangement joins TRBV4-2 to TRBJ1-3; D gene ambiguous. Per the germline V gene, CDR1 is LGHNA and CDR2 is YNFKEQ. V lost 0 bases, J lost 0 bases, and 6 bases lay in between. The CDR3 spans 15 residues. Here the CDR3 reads CASSQELHSGNTIYF. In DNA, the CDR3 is TGTGCCAGCAGCCAAGAGTTACACTCTGGAAACACCATATATTTT.

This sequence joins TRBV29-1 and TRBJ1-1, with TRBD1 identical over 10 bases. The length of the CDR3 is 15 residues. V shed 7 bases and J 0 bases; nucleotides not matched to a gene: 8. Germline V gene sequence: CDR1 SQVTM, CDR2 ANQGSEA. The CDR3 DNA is TGCAGCGCACTCGGGACAGGGGTTATGAACACTGAAGCTTTCTTT. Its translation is CSALGTGVMNTEAFF.

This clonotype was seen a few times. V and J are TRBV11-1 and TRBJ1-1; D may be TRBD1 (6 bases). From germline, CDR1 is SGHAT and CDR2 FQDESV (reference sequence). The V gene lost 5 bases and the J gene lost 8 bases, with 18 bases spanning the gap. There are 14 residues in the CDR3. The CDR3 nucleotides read TGTGCCAGCAGCCCCTCCACAGGGTGGAACGAAGCTTTCTTT. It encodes CASSPSTGWNEAFF.

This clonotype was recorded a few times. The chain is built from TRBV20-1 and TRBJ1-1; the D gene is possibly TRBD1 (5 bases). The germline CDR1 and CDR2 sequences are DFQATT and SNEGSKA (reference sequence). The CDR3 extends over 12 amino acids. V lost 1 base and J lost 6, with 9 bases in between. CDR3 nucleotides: TGCAGTGCTAGAGGGGGGAGAGCTGAAGCTTTCTTT. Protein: CSARGGRAEAFF.

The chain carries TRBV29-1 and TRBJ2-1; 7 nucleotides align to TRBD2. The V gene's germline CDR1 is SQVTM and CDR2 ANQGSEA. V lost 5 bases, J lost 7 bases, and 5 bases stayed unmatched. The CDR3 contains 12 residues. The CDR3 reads CSVRGGRNEQFF. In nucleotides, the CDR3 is TGCAGCGTTAGGGGCGGGAGAAATGAGCAGTTCTTC.

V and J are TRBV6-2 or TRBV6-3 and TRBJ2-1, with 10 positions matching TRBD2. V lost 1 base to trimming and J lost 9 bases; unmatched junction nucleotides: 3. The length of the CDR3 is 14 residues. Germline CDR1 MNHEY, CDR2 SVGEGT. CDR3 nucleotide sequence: TGTGCCAGCAGTTACTTAGCGGGGGGTGGTGAGCAGTTCTTC. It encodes CASSYLAGGGEQFF.

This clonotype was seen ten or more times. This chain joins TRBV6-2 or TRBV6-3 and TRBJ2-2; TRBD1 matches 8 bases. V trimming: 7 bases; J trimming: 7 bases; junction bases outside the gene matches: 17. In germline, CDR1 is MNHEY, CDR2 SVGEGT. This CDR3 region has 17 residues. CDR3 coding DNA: TGTGCCAGCACTGCCTATCGTGGACAGGGCATTGACGGGGAGCTGTTTTTT. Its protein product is CASTAYRGQGIDGELFF.

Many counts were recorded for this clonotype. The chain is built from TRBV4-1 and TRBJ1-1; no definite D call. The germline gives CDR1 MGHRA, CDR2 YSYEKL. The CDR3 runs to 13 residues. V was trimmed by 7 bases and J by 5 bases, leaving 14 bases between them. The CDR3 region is CASKTAVETEAFF. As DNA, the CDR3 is TGCGCCAGCAAGACGGCGGTCGAAACTGAAGCTTTCTTT.

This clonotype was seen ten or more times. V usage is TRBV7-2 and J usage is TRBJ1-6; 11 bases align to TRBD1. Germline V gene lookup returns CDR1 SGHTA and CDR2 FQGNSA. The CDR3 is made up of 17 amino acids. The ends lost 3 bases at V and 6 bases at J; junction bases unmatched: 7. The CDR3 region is CASSFRTGGIINSPLHF. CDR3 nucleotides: TGTGCCAGCAGCTTTCGGACAGGGGGCATCATTAATTCACCCCTCCACTTT. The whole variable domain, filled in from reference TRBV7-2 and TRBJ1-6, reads GAGVSQSPSNKVTEKGKDVELRCDPISGHTALYWYRQSLGQGLEFLIYFQGNSAPDKSGLPSDRFSAERTGGSVSTLTIQRTQQEDSAVYLCASSFRTGGIINSPLHFGNGTRLTVT.

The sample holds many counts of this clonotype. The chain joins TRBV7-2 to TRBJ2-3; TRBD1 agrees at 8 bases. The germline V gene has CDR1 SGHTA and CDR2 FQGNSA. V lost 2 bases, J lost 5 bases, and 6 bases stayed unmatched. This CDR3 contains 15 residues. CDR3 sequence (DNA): TGTGCCAGCAGCTTACACAGGGGGGCCGGAGATACGCAGTATTTT. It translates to CASSLHRGAGDTQYF.

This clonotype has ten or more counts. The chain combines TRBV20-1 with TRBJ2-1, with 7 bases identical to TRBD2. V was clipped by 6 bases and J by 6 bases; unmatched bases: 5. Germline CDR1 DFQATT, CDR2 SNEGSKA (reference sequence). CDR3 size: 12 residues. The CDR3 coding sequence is TGCAGTGCAGGACTAGGAGGCAATGAGCAGTTCTTC. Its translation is CSAGLGGNEQFF.

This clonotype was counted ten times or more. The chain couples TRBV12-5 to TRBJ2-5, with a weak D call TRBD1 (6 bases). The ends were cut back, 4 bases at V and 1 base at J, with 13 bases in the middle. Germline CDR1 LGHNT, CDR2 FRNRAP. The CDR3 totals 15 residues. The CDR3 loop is CASGYGTLFQETQYF. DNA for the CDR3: TGTGCTAGTGGTTACGGGACACTATTCCAAGAGACCCAGTACTTC.

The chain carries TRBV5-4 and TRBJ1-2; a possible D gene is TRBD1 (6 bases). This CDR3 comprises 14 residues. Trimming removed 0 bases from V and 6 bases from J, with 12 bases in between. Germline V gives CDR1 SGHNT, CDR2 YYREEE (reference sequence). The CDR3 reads CASSLGGTSDGYTF. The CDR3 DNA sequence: TGTGCCAGCAGCTTGGGCGGGACAAGTGATGGCTACACCTTC.

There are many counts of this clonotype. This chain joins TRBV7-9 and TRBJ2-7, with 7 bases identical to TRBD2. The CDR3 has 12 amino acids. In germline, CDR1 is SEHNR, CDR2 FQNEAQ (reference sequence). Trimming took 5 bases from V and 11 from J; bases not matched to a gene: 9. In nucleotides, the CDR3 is TGTGCCAGCAGCGAAAGGGATGCGGGGGAGTACTTC. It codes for CASSERDAGEYF.

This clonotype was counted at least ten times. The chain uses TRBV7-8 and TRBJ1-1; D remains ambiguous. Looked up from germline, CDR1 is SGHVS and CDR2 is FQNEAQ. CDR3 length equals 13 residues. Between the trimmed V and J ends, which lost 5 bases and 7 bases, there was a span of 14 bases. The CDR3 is CASSESSTFEAFF. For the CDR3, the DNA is TGTGCCAGCAGCGAGAGTAGTACCTTTGAAGCTTTCTTT.

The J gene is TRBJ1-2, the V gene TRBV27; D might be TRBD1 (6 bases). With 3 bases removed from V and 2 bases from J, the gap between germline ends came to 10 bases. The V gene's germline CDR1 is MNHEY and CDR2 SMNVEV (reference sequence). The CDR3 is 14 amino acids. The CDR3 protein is CASSFAGANYGYTF. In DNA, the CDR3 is TGTGCCAGCAGTTTCGCAGGGGCGAACTATGGCTACACCTTC.

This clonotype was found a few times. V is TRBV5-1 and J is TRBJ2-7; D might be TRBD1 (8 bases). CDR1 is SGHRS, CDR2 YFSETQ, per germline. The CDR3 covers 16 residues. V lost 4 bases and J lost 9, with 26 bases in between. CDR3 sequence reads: CASSPQPTGARGVQYF. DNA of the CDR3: TGCGCCAGCAGCCCTCAACCGACAGGGGCTCGGGGGGTGCAGTACTTC.

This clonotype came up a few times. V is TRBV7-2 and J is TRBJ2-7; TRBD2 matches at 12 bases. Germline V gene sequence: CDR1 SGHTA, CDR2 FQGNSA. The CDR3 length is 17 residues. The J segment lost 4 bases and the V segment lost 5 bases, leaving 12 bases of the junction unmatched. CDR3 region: CASSGTRLAGVDYEQYF. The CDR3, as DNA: TGTGCCAGCAGCGGTACCCGACTAGCGGGAGTAGATTACGAGCAGTACTTC. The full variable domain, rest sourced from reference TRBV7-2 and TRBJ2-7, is GAGVSQSPSNKVTEKGKDVELRCDPISGHTALYWYRQSLGQGLEFLIYFQGNSAPDKSGLPSDRFSAERTGGSVSTLTIQRTQQEDSAVYLCASSGTRLAGVDYEQYFGPGTRLTVT.

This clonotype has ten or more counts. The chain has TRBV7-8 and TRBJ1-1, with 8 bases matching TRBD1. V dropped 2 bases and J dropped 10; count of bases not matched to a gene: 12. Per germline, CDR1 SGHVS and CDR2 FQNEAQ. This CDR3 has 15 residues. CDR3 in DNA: TGTGCCAGCAGCTTAATCCGCAGACAGGGGAATGGAGCTTTCTTT. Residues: CASSLIRRQGNGAFF.

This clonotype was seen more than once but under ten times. The CDR3 DNA reads as TGCAGTGCTAGAGAAGGGGTGTACGAAAAACTGTTTTTT. This translates into CSAREGVYEKLFF. The V and J genes are TRBV20-1 and TRBJ1-4; tentative D call: TRBD1 (5 bases). This CDR3 region has 13 residues. V lost 0 bases, J lost 8 bases, and 10 bases lay in between. Germline V gene data show CDR1 as DFQATT and CDR2 as SNEGSKA (reference sequence).